This entry describes one T cell receptor beta chain. Antigen specificity is unknown. This record comes from a study of cytotoxic CD8 clonotypes in ibrutinib-treated CLL. The study's findings and limits: Clonality correlated strongly with circulating CD8+ T cells and exceeded age-matched healthy donors at baseline.

Measured with immunoSEQ multiplex PCR; TCRdb has only the in-frame clones, and not every one. The sample has 76,000 or so clones, approximately 87% seen once. This receptor was taken from a human donor with chronic lymphocytic leukemia. Specimen: PBMCs, collected after 24 months of ibrutinib treatment.

In nucleotides, the CDR3 is TGTGCCAGCAGTGGAGAGGCAGACTCCTACGAGCAGTACTTC. It codes for CASSGEADSYEQYF. The genes are TRBV6-5 and TRBJ2-7; D is undetermined. V lost 5 bases, J lost 0 bases, and 11 bases lay in between. This CDR3 has 14 residues. CDR1 MNHEY and CDR2 SVGAGI come from the germline V gene.